This note documents a single T cell receptor beta chain sequence. Its matching antigen is unknown. This entry comes from a study of T cell responses to AZD1222 COVID-19 vaccine. Study-level results: No repertoire was sampled before or during the peak T cell response, only after it. The sample set comprised mostly white British donors with more females, and clonal diversity was possibly underestimated.

The protocol was immunoSEQ multiplex PCR, while the TCRdb copy is restricted to in-frame clones and leaves out a portion. The data show 95,000 to 150,000 clones, roughly 88% seen once. V lost 7 bases to trimming and J lost 2 bases; unmatched junction nucleotides: 8. This CDR3 has 15 amino acids. In germline, CDR1 is MDHEN, CDR2 SYDVKM. This clonotype was obtained from an adult in good health. The rearrangement links TRBV28 to TRBJ1-3, with 7 nucleotides matching TRBD1. Sequences were derived from peripheral blood, sampled on day 0 of AZD1222 vaccination. The chain's CDR3 is CASTQGGAAGNTIYF. In nucleotides, the CDR3 is TGTGCCAGCACCCAGGGGGGGGCGGCTGGAAACACCATATATTTT.